This TCR beta chain emerged from a study of cytomegalovirus exposure and HLA in healthy donors. At the time of sampling, donors were nominally healthy, though unrecorded immune exposures were likely. In the PCR, 60 Vbeta and 13 Jbeta primers were used. The protocol was immunoSEQ multiplex PCR, while the TCRdb copy is restricted to in-frame clones and leaves out a portion. The sample lists about 150,000 clones, under 80% occurring once. Germline loops: CDR1 MNHNS, CDR2 SASEGT. Unmatched junction bases numbered 1, after V lost 6 bases and J lost 0 bases. This CDR3 has 13 amino acids. This TCR was recovered from a man aged 18-30 years in good health and CMV-seropositive. This rearrangement joins TRBV6-1 to TRBJ1-2; 7 nucleotides agree with TRBD1. The sequenced sample consisted of PBMCs. CDR3 nucleotide sequence: TGTGCCAGCAGAGGGACAGCTAACTATGGCTACACCTTC. Translating it yields CASRGTANYGYTF.